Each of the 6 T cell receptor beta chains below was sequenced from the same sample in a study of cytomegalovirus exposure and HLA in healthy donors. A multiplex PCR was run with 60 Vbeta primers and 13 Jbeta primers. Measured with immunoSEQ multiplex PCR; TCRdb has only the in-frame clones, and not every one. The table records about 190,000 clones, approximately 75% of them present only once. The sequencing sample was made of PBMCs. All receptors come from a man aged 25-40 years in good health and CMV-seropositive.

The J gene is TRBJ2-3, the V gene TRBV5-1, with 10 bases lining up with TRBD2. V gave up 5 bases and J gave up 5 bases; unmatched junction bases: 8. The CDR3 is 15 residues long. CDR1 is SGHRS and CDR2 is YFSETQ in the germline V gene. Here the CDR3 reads CASRLSGRAEDTQYF. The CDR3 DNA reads TGCGCCAGCAGACTAAGCGGGAGGGCGGAAGATACGCAGTATTTT.

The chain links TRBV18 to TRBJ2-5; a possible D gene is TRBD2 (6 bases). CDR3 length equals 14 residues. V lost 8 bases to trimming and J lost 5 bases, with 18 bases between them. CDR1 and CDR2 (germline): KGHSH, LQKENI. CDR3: CASARDLYAETQYF. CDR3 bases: TGTGCCAGCGCCCGGGACTTATATGCGGAGACCCAGTACTTC. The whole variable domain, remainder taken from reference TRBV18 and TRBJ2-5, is NAGVMQNPRHLVRRRGQEARLRCSPMKGHSHVYWYRQLPEEGLKFMVYLQKENIIDESGMPKERFSAEFPKEGPSILRIQQVVRGDSAAYFCASARDLYAETQYFGPGTRLLVL.

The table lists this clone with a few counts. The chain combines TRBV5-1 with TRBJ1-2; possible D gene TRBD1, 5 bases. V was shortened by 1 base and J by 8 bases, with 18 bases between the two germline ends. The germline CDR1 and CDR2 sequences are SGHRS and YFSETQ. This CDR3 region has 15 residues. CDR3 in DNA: TGCGCCAGCAGCTTGAGGGGCGGGAGTGAAGGCGGCTACACCTTC. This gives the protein CASSLRGGSEGGYTF. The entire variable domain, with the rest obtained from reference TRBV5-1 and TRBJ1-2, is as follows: KAGVTQTPRYLIKTRGQQVTLSCSPISGHRSVSWYQQTPGQGLQFLFEYFSETQRNKGNFPGRFSGRQFSNSRSEMNVSTLELGDSALYLCASSLRGGSEGGYTFGSGTRLTVV.

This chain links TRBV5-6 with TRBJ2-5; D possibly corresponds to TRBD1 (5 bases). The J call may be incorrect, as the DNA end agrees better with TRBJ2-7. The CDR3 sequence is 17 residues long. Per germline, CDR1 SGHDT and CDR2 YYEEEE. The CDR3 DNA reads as TGTGCCAGCAGCTTGGTGGTTGCTGCGGACACCCGCTACGAGCAGTACTTC. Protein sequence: CASSLVVAADTRYEQYF.

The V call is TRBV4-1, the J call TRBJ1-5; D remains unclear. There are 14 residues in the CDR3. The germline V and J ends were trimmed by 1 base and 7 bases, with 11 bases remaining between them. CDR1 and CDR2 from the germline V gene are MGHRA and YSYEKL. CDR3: CASSQGGSGQPQHF. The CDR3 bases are TGCGCCAGCAGCCAAGGAGGGTCTGGCCAGCCCCAGCATTTT.

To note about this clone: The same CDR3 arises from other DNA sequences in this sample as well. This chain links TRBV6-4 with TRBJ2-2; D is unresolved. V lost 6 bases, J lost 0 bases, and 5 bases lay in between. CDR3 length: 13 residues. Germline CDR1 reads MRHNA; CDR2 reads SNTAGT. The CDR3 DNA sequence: TGTGCCAGCAGAACAGCGAACACCGGGGAGCTGTTTTTT. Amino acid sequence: CASRTANTGELFF.